This TCR beta chain was obtained from a study of cytomegalovirus exposure and HLA in healthy donors. Primers included in the PCR were 60 Vbeta and 13 Jbeta primers. Sequencing was performed with immunoSEQ multiplex PCR; in TCRdb, only in-frame clones are kept and a portion is missing. The table records over 150,000 clones, about 80% of them present only once. Study-level findings and limits: A later analysis showed TCR association rates differing by HLA locus, peaking at DRB1 and lowest at HLA-C. A few chains linked to CMV were shown in vitro to be specific for CMV antigens. Exclusion applied to some V segments, including TRBV6-2 and TRBV6-3, as they were indistinguishable.

Healthy people donating bone marrow made up the donors. Germline CDR1 is LNHDA and CDR2 is SQIVND (reference sequence). This CDR3 has 14 residues. As regards this clone: Its antigen is not known.

The source is a boy younger than 18 in good health and CMV-seronegative. The rearrangement links TRBV19 to TRBJ2-5; D not certain. The J call could be wrong; TRBJ2-7 is a better fit for the DNA end. Sequencing input: PBMCs. The chain's CDR3 is CASSITEPGYEQYF. In DNA, the CDR3 is TGTGCCAGTAGTATAACGGAGCCCGGCTACGAGCAGTACTTC.